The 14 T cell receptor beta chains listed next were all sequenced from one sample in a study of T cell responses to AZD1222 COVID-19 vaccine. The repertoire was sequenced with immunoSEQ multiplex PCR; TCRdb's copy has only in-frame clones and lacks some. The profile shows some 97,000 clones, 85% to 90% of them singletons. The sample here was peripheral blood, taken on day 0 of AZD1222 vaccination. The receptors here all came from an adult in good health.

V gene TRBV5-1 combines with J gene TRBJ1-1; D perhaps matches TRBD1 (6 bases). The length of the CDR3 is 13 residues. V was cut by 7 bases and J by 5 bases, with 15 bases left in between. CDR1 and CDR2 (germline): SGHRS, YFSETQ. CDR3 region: CASFSGDKTEAFF. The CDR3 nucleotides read TGCGCCAGCTTTTCAGGGGATAAGACTGAAGCTTTCTTT.

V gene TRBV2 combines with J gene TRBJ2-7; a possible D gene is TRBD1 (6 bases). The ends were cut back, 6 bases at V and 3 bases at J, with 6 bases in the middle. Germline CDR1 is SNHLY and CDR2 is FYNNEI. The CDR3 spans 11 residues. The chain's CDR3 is CASRDSYEQYF. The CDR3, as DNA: TGTGCCAGCAGGGACAGCTACGAGCAGTACTTC.

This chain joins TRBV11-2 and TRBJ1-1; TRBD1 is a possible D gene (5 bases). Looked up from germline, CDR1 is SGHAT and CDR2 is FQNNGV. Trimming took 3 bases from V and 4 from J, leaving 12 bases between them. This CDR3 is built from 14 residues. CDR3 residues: CASSFQGVGTEAFF. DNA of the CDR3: TGTGCCAGCAGCTTCCAGGGAGTTGGCACTGAAGCTTTCTTT.

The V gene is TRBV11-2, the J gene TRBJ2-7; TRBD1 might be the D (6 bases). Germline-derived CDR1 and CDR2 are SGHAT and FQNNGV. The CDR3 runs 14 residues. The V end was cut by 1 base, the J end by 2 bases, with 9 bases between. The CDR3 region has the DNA TGTGCCAGCAGCTTAGGACAGGTCGCCTACGAGCAGTACTTC. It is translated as CASSLGQVAYEQYF.

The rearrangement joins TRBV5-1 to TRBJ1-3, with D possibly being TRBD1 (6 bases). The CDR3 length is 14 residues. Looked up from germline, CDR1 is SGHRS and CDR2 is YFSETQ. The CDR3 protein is CAEPEPRGGNTIYF. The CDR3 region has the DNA TGCGCAGAACCCGAGCCCAGGGGAGGAAACACCATATATTTT. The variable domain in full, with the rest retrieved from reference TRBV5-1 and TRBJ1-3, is KAGVTQTPRYLIKTRGQQVTLSCSPISGHRSVSWYQQTPGQGLQFLFEYFSETQRNKGNFPGRFSGRQFSNSRSEMNVSTLELGDSALYLCAEPEPRGGNTIYFGEGSWLTVV.

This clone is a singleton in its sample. CDR3 region: CASSFDGGEYNEQFF. In DNA form, the CDR3 reads TGTGCCAGCAGCTTCGACGGGGGGGAATACAATGAGCAGTTCTTC. The chain recombines TRBV7-3 with TRBJ2-1; 8 nucleotides align to TRBD2. This CDR3 has 15 residues. The V gene end was trimmed by 3 bases and the J gene end by 4 bases; junction bases not matched to a gene: 5. The germline V gene has CDR1 SGHTA and CDR2 FQGTGA.

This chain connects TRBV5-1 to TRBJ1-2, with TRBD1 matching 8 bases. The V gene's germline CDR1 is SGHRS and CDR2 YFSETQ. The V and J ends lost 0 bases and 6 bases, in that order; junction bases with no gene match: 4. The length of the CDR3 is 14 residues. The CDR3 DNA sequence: TGCGCCAGCAGCTTGGAAGGACAGGGAGATGGCTACACCTTC. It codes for CASSLEGQGDGYTF.

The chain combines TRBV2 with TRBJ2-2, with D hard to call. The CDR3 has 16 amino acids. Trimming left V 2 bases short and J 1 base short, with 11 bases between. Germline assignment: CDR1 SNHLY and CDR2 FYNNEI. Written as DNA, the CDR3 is TGTGCCAGCAGTGAATTGGAGAGCCAGAACACCGGGGAGCTGTTTTTT. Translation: CASSELESQNTGELFF.

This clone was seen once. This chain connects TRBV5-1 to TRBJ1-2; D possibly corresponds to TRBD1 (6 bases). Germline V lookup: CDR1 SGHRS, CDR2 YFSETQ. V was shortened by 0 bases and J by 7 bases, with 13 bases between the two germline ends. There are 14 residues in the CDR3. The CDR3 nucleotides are TGCGCCAGCAGCTTGGTTTCGGGGGCTAGTGGCTACACCTTC. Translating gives CASSLVSGASGYTF.

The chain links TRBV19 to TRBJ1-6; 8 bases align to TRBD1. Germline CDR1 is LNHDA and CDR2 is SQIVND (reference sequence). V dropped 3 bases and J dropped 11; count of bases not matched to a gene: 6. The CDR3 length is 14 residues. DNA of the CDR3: TGTGCCAGTAGTATCGGACAGGGCCTAACACCCCTCCACTTT. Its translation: CASSIGQGLTPLHF. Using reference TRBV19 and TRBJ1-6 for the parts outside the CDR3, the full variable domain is DGGITQSPKYLFRKEGQNVTLSCEQNLNHDAMYWYRQDPGQGLRLIYYSQIVNDFQKGDIAEGYSVSREKKESFPLTVTSAQKNPTAFYLCASSIGQGLTPLHFGNGTRLTVT.

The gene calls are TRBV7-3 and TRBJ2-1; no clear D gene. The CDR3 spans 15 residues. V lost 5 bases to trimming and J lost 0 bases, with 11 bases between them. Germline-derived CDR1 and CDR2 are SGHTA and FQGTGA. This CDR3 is CASSPYISSYNEQFF. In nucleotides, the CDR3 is TGTGCCAGCAGCCCCTATATTAGCTCCTACAATGAGCAGTTCTTC.

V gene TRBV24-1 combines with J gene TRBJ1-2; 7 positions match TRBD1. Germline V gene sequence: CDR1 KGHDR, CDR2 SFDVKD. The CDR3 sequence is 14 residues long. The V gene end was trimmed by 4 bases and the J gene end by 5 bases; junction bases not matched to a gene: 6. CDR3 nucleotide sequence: TGTGCCACCAGTGAGGGGACAGAAGGATATGGCTACACCTTC. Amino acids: CATSEGTEGYGYTF.

CDR3 sequence: CASSPRSGGANTEAFF. The CDR3 bases are TGTGCCAGCTCACCACGTTCAGGGGGCGCGAACACTGAAGCTTTCTTT. The chain recombines TRBV18 with TRBJ1-1, with 8 bases lining up with TRBD1. Germline V lookup: CDR1 KGHSH, CDR2 LQKENI. This CDR3 spans 16 amino acids. V trimming: 1 base; J trimming: 1 base; junction bases outside the gene matches: 5.

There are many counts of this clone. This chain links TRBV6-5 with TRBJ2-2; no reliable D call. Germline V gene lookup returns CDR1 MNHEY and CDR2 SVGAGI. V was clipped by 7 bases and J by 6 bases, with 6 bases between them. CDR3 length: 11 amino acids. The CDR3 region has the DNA TGTGCCAGCAAAGGTCCCGGGGAGCTGTTTTTT. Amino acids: CASKGPGELFF.